This T cell receptor beta chain comes out of a study of T-cell reconstitution after alpha-beta-depleted transplantation in children. The table lists this clonotype with a few counts. Its antigen remains unknown. Trimming pared 3 bases from V and 4 bases from J, leaving 7 bases between. The CDR3 is 12 amino acids. The TCRbeta library was prepared with unique molecular identifiers. TCRdb processed the PCR reads anew with MiXCR; each CDR3 protein has one entry. The sample contains 610,000 or so distinct CDR3 sequences, over 25% of which appear only once. Findings of the study overall: After transplant, at about two months, alpha-beta T cells were reportedly derived from several hundred expanded graft clones.

The sample consisted of PBMCs, taken before TCRalphabeta/CD19-depleted stem cell transplant. The chain carries TRBV12-3 or TRBV12-4 and TRBJ2-7; D unresolved. The sequence derives from a boy under two years old with Wiskott-Aldrich syndrome, due to receive a stem cell transplant. The CDR3 region has the DNA TGTGCCAGCAGTTTTCACGGGTACGAGCAGTACTTC. It yields the protein CASSFHGYEQYF.